The rows below give T cell receptor beta chains drawn from one sample of a study of T cell responses to AZD1222 COVID-19 vaccine. TCRdb keeps only in-frame clones here, not all; method: immunoSEQ multiplex PCR. The data show under 200,000 clones, roughly 92% seen once. The sample in question was peripheral blood, obtained 28 days after the second dose of the MenACWY control vaccine. The receptors were gathered from an adult who received the MenACWY meningococcal vaccine as a control. Each CDR3 is given with its conserved first and last residue. A D gene is named only where the DNA matches it firmly. Not every row has a clone size; where given, it reads once, few, many or a size class.

>NA|NA|TRBJ2-7|TRBV6-2/TRBV6-3
TGTGCCAGCAGTTCCGGACGTATCGAGCAGTACTTC
CASSSGRIEQYF
>NA|TRBD1|TRBJ1-2|TRBV5-5
TGTGCCAGCAGCTTCAGGACAGGTTCCTATGGCTACACCTTC
CASSFRTGSYGYTF
>NA|TRBD1|TRBJ1-2|TRBV19
TGTGCCAGTAGCCCGGGACAGGGCGGGCTTCTATATGGCTACACCTTC
CASSPGQGGLLYGYTF
>NA|TRBD1|TRBJ2-7|TRBV11-2
TGTGCCAGCAGCCCCGGACAGGGGTTCTACGAGCAGTACTTC
CASSPGQGFYEQYF
>NA|TRBD1|TRBJ1-2|TRBV4-3
TGCGCCAGCAGCCAAGCCAGGGGGAACTATGGCTACACCTTC
CASSQARGNYGYTF
>NA|NA|TRBJ2-1|TRBV3-1/TRBV3-2
TGTGCCAGCAGCCAAGAGGACTTCTCCTACAATGAGCAGTTCTTC
CASSQEDFSYNEQFF
>NA|TRBD1|TRBJ2-7|TRBV7-2
TGTGCCAGCAGCCCCAGTTCGGGACAGACCTACGAGCAGTACTTC
CASSPSSGQTYEQYF
>NA|NA|TRBJ1-1|TRBV7-9
TGTGCCAGCAGCCCCCTTATAGTACATCAGGGCACTGAAGCTTTCTTT
CASSPLIVHQGTEAFF
>NA|NA|TRBJ1-6|TRBV18
TGTGCCAGCTCACCAAAACCGGGCGGGGGGCGCCCCCTCCACTTT
CASSPKPGGGRPLHF
>NA|NA|TRBJ1-2|TRBV5-1
TGCGCCAGCCGCGGCCCGGGGCAGGACTATGGCTACACCTTC
CASRGPGQDYGYTF
>NA|NA|TRBJ1-4|TRBV24-1
TGTGCCACCAGTGACGGCGCTATACGGGGGACTAATGAAAAACTGTTTTTT
CATSDGAIRGTNEKLFF
>once|NA|TRBJ2-2|TRBV18
TGTGCCAGCTCACCAGAACGGGGGCAGTCCGGGGAGCTGTTTTTT
CASSPERGQSGELFF
>NA|NA|TRBJ1-5|TRBV5-1
TGCGCCAGCAGCCTGGGGACAACAGGAGGATGGAATCAGCCCCAGCATTTT
CASSLGTTGGWNQPQHF
>NA|TRBD1|TRBJ1-1|TRBV19
TGTGCCACTTCGACAGGGTCGGACACTGAAGCTTTCTTT
CATSTGSDTEAFF
>NA|NA|TRBJ2-5|TRBV19
TGTGCCAGTAGTATGGGGATGACAACGGAGACCCAGTACTTC
CASSMGMTTETQYF
>NA|NA|TRBJ2-7|TRBV19
TGTGCCAGTAGTATAGCAAGGGATGGCTACGAGCAGTACTTC
CASSIARDGYEQYF
>once|TRBD1|TRBJ1-6|TRBV27
TGTGCCAGCTCATATAACAGGGGTGATTCACCCCTCCACTTT
CASSYNRGDSPLHF
>NA|NA|TRBJ1-2|TRBV11-2
TGTGCCAGCAGCTTATCTCCCTCCTATGGCTACACCTTC
CASSLSPSYGYTF
>NA|TRBD2|TRBJ2-1|TRBV30
TGTGCCTGGAATTTCGGCGGGAGTCTTTACAATGAGCAGTTCTTC
CAWNFGGSLYNEQFF
>NA|NA|TRBJ1-1|TRBV11-2
TGTGCCAGCAGCTGGAACAGGGACACTGAAGCTTTCTTT
CASSWNRDTEAFF
>NA|TRBD1|TRBJ1-1|TRBV19
TGTGCCAGTAGCAGGACAGGGTCCACTGAAGCTTTCTTT
CASSRTGSTEAFF
>once|NA|TRBJ1-1|TRBV6-5
TGTGCCAGCACAATGCCCCAGGGGATGAACACTGAAGCTTTCTTT
CASTMPQGMNTEAFF
>NA|TRBD2|TRBJ2-3|TRBV30
TGTGCCTGGAGGGGGACTAGCCAGGCCGATACGCAGTATTTT
CAWRGTSQADTQYF
>NA|NA|TRBJ2-3|TRBV27
TGTGCCAGTTGGGGGGTGGCGGGCACAGATACGCAGTATTTT
CASWGVAGTDTQYF
>NA|TRBD1|TRBJ1-5|TRBV4-2
TGTGCCAGCAGCAGTACGACAGGGAGGAATCAGCCCCAGCATTTT
CASSSTTGRNQPQHF
>NA|NA|TRBJ1-2|TRBV24-1
TGTGCCACCAGAGACCTAGCCGGGTTCCTCGGCTACACCTTC
CATRDLAGFLGYTF
>NA|NA|TRBJ2-5|TRBV9
TGTGCCAGCAGCGTGGGAGTTTTGGAGACCCAGTACTTC
CASSVGVLETQYF
>NA|NA|TRBJ1-5|TRBV4-1
TGCGCCAGCAGCCAATCATCCGCCGACGGGCTGTATTTGGGCAATCAGCCCCAGCATTTT
CASSQSSADGLYLGNQPQHF
>NA|TRBD2|TRBJ2-7|TRBV19
TGTGCCAGTAGTTTAGCGGGCCTCTCCTACGAGCAGTACTTC
CASSLAGLSYEQYF
>NA|TRBD2|TRBJ2-3|TRBV7-2
TGTGCCAGCAGCTTATTCTCCGGGACTAGCGGCAGCACAGATACGCAGTATTTT
CASSLFSGTSGSTDTQYF
>NA|NA|TRBJ1-2|TRBV28
TGTGCCAGCAGTTTTCCAGGGACCCAGGGGGGCTACACCTTC
CASSFPGTQGGYTF
>NA|NA|TRBJ2-3|TRBV10-3
TGTGCCATCACCGCGCAGGGTGGGGATACGCAGTATTTT
CAITAQGGDTQYF
>NA|NA|TRBJ2-1|TRBV6-2/TRBV6-3
TGTGCCAGCAGTTACGGCCAATACAATGAGCAGTTCTTC
CASSYGQYNEQFF
>NA|NA|TRBJ2-1|TRBV5-6
TGTGCCAGCAGGTATGGGAAGCGGTATGAGCAGTTCTTC
CASRYGKRYEQFF
>NA|NA|TRBJ1-2|TRBV3-1/TRBV3-2
TGTGCCAGCAGCCAAGAAGGGACCTATGGCTACACCTTC
CASSQEGTYGYTF
>NA|TRBD2|TRBJ2-2|TRBV5-1
TGCGCCAGCAGCCCTAGCGGGAGGGCCACCGGGGAGCTGTTTTTT
CASSPSGRATGELFF
>NA|NA|TRBJ1-2|TRBV2
TGTGCCACCGGGACGGGGTATGGCTACACCTTC
CATGTGYGYTF
>NA|TRBD2|TRBJ2-5|TRBV25-1
TGTGCCAGCAGCGCGGGACTAGCGGGAGGGGAGACCCAGTACTTC
CASSAGLAGGETQYF
>NA|TRBD1|TRBJ1-2|TRBV2
TGTGCCAGCCGGCAGGGGGACAGCGCTAACTATGGCTACACCTTC
CASRQGDSANYGYTF
>once|NA|TRBJ1-1|TRBV5-1
TGCGCCAGCAGCTTGGCGAGATTCACTGAAGCTTTCTTT
CASSLARFTEAFF
>NA|NA|TRBJ1-5|TRBV18
TGTGCCAGCTCACTTGACACAGGGACCAATCAGCCCCAGCATTTT
CASSLDTGTNQPQHF
>NA|NA|TRBJ2-3|TRBV10-3
TGTGCCATCAGTGACTCCATCACAGATACGCAGTATTTT
CAISDSITDTQYF
>NA|NA|TRBJ2-3|TRBV2
TGTGCCAGCACCCGGGGTGCAAGCACAGATACGCAGTATTTT
CASTRGASTDTQYF
>NA|NA|TRBJ2-2|TRBV7-9
TGTGCCAGCAGCCTAGATGGTGTCTTAGGCGGGGAGCTGTTTTTT
CASSLDGVLGGELFF
>once|NA|TRBJ2-7|TRBV11-2
TGTGCCAGCAGCTTAGGGGTTTCCTACGAGCAGTACTTC
CASSLGVSYEQYF
>NA|TRBD2|TRBJ2-1|TRBV12-5
TGTGCTAGTGGTTTGGGTAGCGGGAGGGTGGATGAGCAGTTCTTC
CASGLGSGRVDEQFF
>few|NA|TRBJ1-5|TRBV27
TGTGCCAGCAGTTTATTATTCGGCGGGGATCGTCAGCCCCAGCATTTT
CASSLLFGGDRQPQHF
>NA|NA|TRBJ1-5|TRBV30
TGTGCCTGGAGTGTACAGGGTGGGAATCAGCCCCAGCATTTT
CAWSVQGGNQPQHF
>NA|NA|TRBJ2-7|TRBV11-3
TGTGCCAGCAGCTTAGGAATATACGAGCAGTACTTC
CASSLGIYEQYF
>NA|NA|TRBJ1-3|TRBV11-2
TGTGCCAGCAGCTTAGACAGGGACTCTGGAAACACCATATATTTT
CASSLDRDSGNTIYF
>NA|NA|TRBJ1-1|TRBV27
TGTGCCAGCAGTTTATTAGCCGAAGGGGGTGAAGCTTTCTTT
CASSLLAEGGEAFF
>NA|NA|TRBJ2-1|TRBV19
TGTGCCAGTGGCACGGGATCGCTGCAGTTCTTC
CASGTGSLQFF
>once|NA|TRBJ2-3|TRBV9
TGTGCCAGCACTGTGGGGGGGGGCGCAGATACGCAGTATTTT
CASTVGGGADTQYF